Below, 5 T cell receptor beta chains from the same sample are listed, as sequenced in a study of T cell responses to AZD1222 COVID-19 vaccine. TCRdb's copy holds only in-frame clones and misses some; the assay was immunoSEQ multiplex PCR. The sample consists of over 85,000 clones, about 85% of them appearing once. This material consisted of peripheral blood, taken on day 0 of AZD1222 vaccination. The receptors were gathered from an adult in good health.

The chain has TRBV28 and TRBJ2-7; D ambiguous. V lost 6 bases, J lost 4 bases, and 4 bases lay in between. CDR1 is MDHEN and CDR2 is SYDVKM in the germline V gene. This CDR3 has 10 amino acids. CDR3 nucleotides: TGTGCCAGCAGCCAATACGAGCAGTACTTC. It is translated as CASSQYEQYF.

The chain employs TRBV15 and TRBJ2-7; D might be TRBD2 (5 bases). V was trimmed by 5 bases and J by 1 base, leaving 12 bases between them. The CDR3 covers 14 residues. Germline V gene lookup returns CDR1 LNHNV and CDR2 YYDKDF (reference sequence). CDR3 nucleotide sequence: TGTGCCACCAGCCCCGGAGGCAGGTCCTACGAGCAGTACTTC. This gives the protein CATSPGGRSYEQYF.

The genes are TRBV29-1 and TRBJ2-3, with 8 bases lining up with TRBD1. Germline V gives CDR1 SQVTM, CDR2 ANQGSEA. V lost 3 bases to trimming and J lost 1 base; unmatched junction nucleotides: 0. This CDR3 comprises 13 residues. CDR3 bases: TGCAGCGTTGAGGGACAGGGCACAGATACGCAGTATTTT. The encoded protein is CSVEGQGTDTQYF.

CDR3 nucleotides: TGTGCCAGCAGTTTCGCGACAGGGTCTTTCGGAAATGAAAAACTGTTTTTT. Its translation: CASSFATGSFGNEKLFF. The chain links TRBV28 to TRBJ1-4, with TRBD1 matching over 7 bases. V shed 3 bases, J shed 5 bases, and the junction held 12 bases outside the gene matches. This CDR3 is 17 amino acids long. Germline V gives CDR1 MDHEN, CDR2 SYDVKM.

A single count supports this clone. The chain couples TRBV19 to TRBJ1-4; D not certain. The length of the CDR3 is 13 residues. CDR1 is LNHDA, CDR2 SQIVND, per germline (reference sequence). Trimming pared 4 bases from V and 7 bases from J, leaving 10 bases between. CDR3 amino acids: CASSTPNGEKLFF. The CDR3 DNA is TGTGCCAGTAGTACGCCCAATGGTGAAAAACTGTTTTTT.